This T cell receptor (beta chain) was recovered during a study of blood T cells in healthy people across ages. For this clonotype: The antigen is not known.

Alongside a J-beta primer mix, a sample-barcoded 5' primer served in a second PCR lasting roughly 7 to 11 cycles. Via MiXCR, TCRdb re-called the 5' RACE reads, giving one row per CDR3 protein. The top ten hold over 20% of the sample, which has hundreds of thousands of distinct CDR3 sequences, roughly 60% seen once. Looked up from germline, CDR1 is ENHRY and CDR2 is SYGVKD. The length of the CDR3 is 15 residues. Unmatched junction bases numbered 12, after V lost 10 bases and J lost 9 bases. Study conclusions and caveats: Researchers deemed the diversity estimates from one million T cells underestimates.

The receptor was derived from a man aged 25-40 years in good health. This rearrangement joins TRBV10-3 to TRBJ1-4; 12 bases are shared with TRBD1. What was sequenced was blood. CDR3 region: CARPGQGADKKKLFF. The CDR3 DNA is TGTGCCAGACCGGGACAGGGGGCCGACAAGAAAAAACTGTTTTTT.